These T cell receptor beta chains were read from a single sample in a study of T cells in Graves' hyperthyroidism and ophthalmopathy. One entry per CDR3 protein results from TCRdb running MiXCR on the multiplex PCR reads. The sample shows hundreds of thousands of distinct CDR3 sequences, approximately 15% of them seen only once. The sequenced sample was blood. These receptors all stem from a woman in her thirties or forties with Graves' ophthalmopathy. CDR3s include the opening cysteine and the closing phenylalanine or tryptophan. The order of the fields is V gene, D gene, J gene, clone size, CDR3 protein, CDR3 DNA. D genes are given only for firm matches. Some rows have no size entry. The others give once, few or many, or a class for an expanded clone.

>TRBV30|NA|TRBJ2-3|few
CAWSPSLVTRDTQYF
TGTGCCTGGAGTCCGTCATTAGTTACCCGAGATACGCAGTATTTT
>TRBV5-1|NA|TRBJ2-3|many
CASSPDTRTQYF
TGCGCCAGCAGCCCAGACACGCGGACGCAGTATTTT
>TRBV20-1|NA|TRBJ2-5|NA
CSAVETQYF
TGCAGTGCTGTGGAGACCCAGTACTTC
>TRBV7-9|NA|TRBJ2-5|few
CASTPWFHQETQYF
TGTGCCAGCACCCCGTGGTTCCACCAAGAGACCCAGTACTTC
>TRBV5-1|NA|TRBJ2-5|few
CASSSGTPQETQYF
TGCGCCAGCAGCTCCGGGACGCCCCAAGAGACCCAGTACTTC
>TRBV27|TRBD2|TRBJ2-7|many
CASSLTGGPYEQYF
TGTGCCAGCAGTTTAACGGGAGGGCCTTACGAGCAGTACTTC
>TRBV28|NA|TRBJ1-1|many
CASRGHRGTEAFF
TGTGCCAGCAGGGGCCATAGGGGCACTGAAGCTTTCTTT
>TRBV2|NA|TRBJ1-3|many
CASSASKPNTIYF
TGTGCCAGCAGTGCCTCCAAGCCAAACACCATATATTTT
>TRBV18|TRBD1|TRBJ2-1|NA
CASSPRQGANAYNEQFF
TGTGCCAGCTCACCACGACAGGGGGCGAACGCGTACAATGAGCAGTTCTTC
>TRBV30|NA|TRBJ1-1|many
CAWKEFMNTEAFF
TGTGCCTGGAAGGAATTCATGAACACTGAAGCTTTCTTT
>TRBV20-1|TRBD1|TRBJ2-7|many
CSAPGTDSYEQYF
TGCAGTGCCCCCGGGACAGATTCCTACGAGCAGTACTTC